These 18 T cell receptor beta chains came from one sample sequenced in a study of shared clonotypes between healthy human individuals. Method: immunoSEQ multiplex PCR; TCRdb's copy keeps in-frame clones and lacks some. The repertoire consists of hundreds of thousands of clones, with roughly 77% occurring once and the leading ten covering approximately 13%. Source material: PBMCs. The receptors stem from a woman aged 40 to 50 in good health. Some clones in this sample may be carry-over from other donors' samples.

The chain couples TRBV12-5 to TRBJ2-7; D not resolved. Germline lookup yields CDR1 LGHNT and CDR2 FRNRAP. This CDR3 is 11 amino acids long. Trimming removed 7 bases from V and 3 bases from J, with 7 bases in between. The CDR3 here is CASERIYEQYF. The CDR3 coding sequence is TGTGCTAGTGAAAGGATCTACGAGCAGTACTTC.

The CDR3 sequence: CASSQAVGTGVEKLFF. The CDR3 DNA sequence: TGTGCCAGCAGCCAAGCGGTGGGGACAGGGGTTGAAAAACTGTTTTTT. The genes are TRBV4-2 and TRBJ1-4; 10 bases map to TRBD1. The CDR3 is made up of 16 amino acids. Germline assignment: CDR1 LGHNA and CDR2 YNFKEQ. With V trimmed by 1 base and J by 7 bases, 6 bases remained unmatched.

The chain is built from TRBV5-4 and TRBJ2-1, with D possibly being TRBD1 (8 bases). Germline values: CDR1 SGHNT, CDR2 YYREEE (reference sequence). The CDR3 consists of 15 residues. With 4 bases removed from V and 4 bases from J, the gap between germline ends came to 15 bases. The DNA of the CDR3 is TGTGCCAGCAGCAGCGGGGACAGGTATTACAATGAGCAGTTCTTC. Its protein product is CASSSGDRYYNEQFF. Complete variable domain (other parts from reference TRBV5-4 and TRBJ2-1): ETGVTQSPTHLIKTRGQQVTLRCSSQSGHNTVSWYQQALGQGPQFIFQYYREEENGRGNFPPRFSGLQFPNYSSELNVNALELDDSALYLCASSSGDRYYNEQFFGPGTRLTVL.

V and J are TRBV5-4 and TRBJ2-2; possibly TRBD2 for D (7 bases). The V gene lost 4 bases and the J gene lost 0 bases, with 13 bases spanning the gap. CDR1 and CDR2 from the germline V gene are SGHNT and YYREEE (reference sequence). The length of the CDR3 is 16 residues. The CDR3 DNA follows: TGTGCCAGCAGCCGGGGGGCAGACGCGAACACCGGGGAGCTGTTTTTT. Amino acid sequence: CASSRGADANTGELFF.

The chain couples TRBV30 to TRBJ2-6; 9 positions agree with TRBD2. From germline, CDR1 is GTSNPN and CDR2 SVGIG (reference sequence). This CDR3 contains 15 residues. The ends lost 8 bases at V and 4 bases at J; junction bases unmatched: 9. The CDR3 DNA is TGTGCCGGCGGGACTAGCCCTGACGGGGCCAACGTCCTGACTTTC. It is translated as CAGGTSPDGANVLTF.

V is TRBV5-4 and J is TRBJ2-3; D uncertain. CDR3 length equals 15 residues. The V and J ends lost 1 base and 4 bases respectively, with 13 bases between them. Germline assignment: CDR1 SGHNT and CDR2 YYREEE (reference sequence). In DNA form, the CDR3 reads TGTGCCAGCAGCTTGAGTGGAATTAGGGCAGATACGCAGTATTTT. It codes for CASSLSGIRADTQYF.

This clone was counted ten times or more. The CDR3 DNA reads TGTGCCAGCAGCTTAATGCGGGAGGGCCGCAATGAGCAGTTCTTC. Residues: CASSLMREGRNEQFF. This chain joins TRBV7-3 and TRBJ2-1; 9 bases align to TRBD2. Germline V gives CDR1 SGHTA, CDR2 FQGTGA. CDR3 length: 15 residues. With V trimmed by 1 base and J by 6 bases, 4 bases remained unmatched.

The chain couples TRBV7-6 to TRBJ2-2; D gene unclear. V lost 1 base to trimming and J lost 3 bases, with 12 bases between them. The germline V gene encodes CDR1 SGHVS and CDR2 FNYEAQ. The CDR3 is 16 residues long. CDR3 loop: CASSLGTAVDTGELFF. CDR3 DNA sequence: TGTGCCAGCAGCTTAGGTACGGCGGTTGACACCGGGGAGCTGTTTTTT.

The chain combines TRBV4-3 with TRBJ2-2, with D perhaps matching TRBD2 (6 bases). Trimming stripped 0 bases from V and 1 base from J, with 15 bases between. The V gene's germline CDR1 is LGHNA and CDR2 YSLEER. The CDR3 loop spans 18 amino acids. The CDR3 region is CASSQDPRGAGNTGELFF. The CDR3 nucleotides read TGCGCCAGCAGCCAAGACCCCCGGGGAGCGGGGAACACCGGGGAGCTGTTTTTT.

The gene calls are TRBV5-1 and TRBJ2-3; no clear D gene. From germline, CDR1 is SGHRS and CDR2 YFSETQ. V lost 4 bases and J lost 1, with 7 bases in between. There are 13 residues in the CDR3. The CDR3: CASSRSGTDTQYF. CDR3 nucleotides: TGCGCCAGCAGCCGGTCAGGCACAGATACGCAGTATTTT.

The genes are TRBV9 and TRBJ1-3; TRBD1 aligns across 7 bases. With V trimmed by 2 bases and J by 2 bases, 1 base remained unmatched. CDR1 SGDLS and CDR2 YYNGEE come from the germline V gene. The CDR3 covers 14 residues. CDR3 sequence reads: CASSVGTAGNTIYF. The CDR3 DNA is TGTGCCAGCAGCGTTGGGACAGCTGGAAACACCATATATTTT.

This chain connects TRBV9 to TRBJ2-5; no clear D gene. Per the germline V gene, CDR1 is SGDLS and CDR2 is YYNGEE. The CDR3 is 15 amino acids. Trimming removed 0 bases from V and 4 bases from J, with 13 bases in between. CDR3 region: CASSVDDKVGETQYF. CDR3 DNA: TGTGCCAGCAGCGTAGATGATAAAGTGGGAGAGACCCAGTACTTC. Combining the CDR3 with reference TRBV9 and TRBJ2-5 gives the whole variable domain DSGVTQTPKHLITATGQRVTLRCSPRSGDLSVYWYQQSLDQGLQFLIQYYNGEERAKGNILERFSAQQFPDLHSELNLSSLELGDSALYFCASSVDDKVGETQYFGPGTRLLVL.

The chain links TRBV30 to TRBJ1-1; 11 nucleotides match TRBD1. The ends lost 3 bases at V and 3 bases at J; junction bases unmatched: 6. Germline assignment: CDR1 GTSNPN and CDR2 SVGIG (reference sequence). The CDR3 covers 15 residues. CDR3 nucleotide sequence: TGTGCCTGGAGGGAATGGACAGGGGGCTACACTGAAGCTTTCTTT. Its translation is CAWREWTGGYTEAFF.

The rearrangement uses TRBV18 and TRBJ2-7, with 8 positions matching TRBD2. The V segment lost 5 bases and the J segment 0 bases; nucleotides outside the gene matches: 9. The germline V gene encodes CDR1 KGHSH and CDR2 LQKENI. CDR3 size: 16 residues. CDR3 in amino acids: CASSVGGTSGSYEQYF. The CDR3 coding sequence is TGTGCCAGCTCAGTCGGGGGAACTAGCGGCTCCTACGAGCAGTACTTC.

This clone was counted a single time. The chain employs TRBV19 and TRBJ2-1; perhaps TRBD2 as D (6 bases). V was shortened by 5 bases and J by 6 bases, with 17 bases between the two germline ends. This CDR3 is 15 amino acids long. Germline CDR1 is LNHDA and CDR2 is SQIVND (reference sequence). CDR3 DNA: TGTGCCAGTAGTCCTGTAGCGGACCCCTTCAATGAGCAGTTCTTC. It yields the protein CASSPVADPFNEQFF.

The chain recombines TRBV11-3 with TRBJ2-2, with 7 positions matching TRBD1. The CDR3 spans 15 residues. Looked up from germline, CDR1 is SGHNT and CDR2 is YENEEA. With V trimmed by 5 bases and J by 0 bases, 3 bases remained unmatched. CDR3 DNA: TGTGCCAGCAGCCCCGGGACAGCGAACACCGGGGAGCTGTTTTTT. Translated, it gives CASSPGTANTGELFF.

The chain has TRBV9 and TRBJ1-4; 12 bases align to TRBD1. Germline CDR1 reads SGDLS; CDR2 reads YYNGEE. Trimming at V came to 6 bases and at J to 8 bases, leaving 8 bases not matched to a gene. The length of the CDR3 is 15 residues. CDR3 nucleotides: TGTGCCAGCAACCCCGGGGACAGGGGGCTGGAAAAACTGTTTTTT. This encodes CASNPGDRGLEKLFF.

The chain recombines TRBV6-1 with TRBJ1-5; TRBD1 agrees at 7 bases. The CDR3 contains 13 residues. Trimming cost V 8 bases and J 7 bases; bases outside gene matches: 8. Germline CDR1 and CDR2: MNHNS and SASEGT. The CDR3: CASGPTGNQPQHF. The CDR3 DNA reads as TGTGCCAGCGGACCGACAGGGAACCAGCCCCAGCATTTT.